The 28 T cell receptor beta chains below come from one sample, sequenced in a study of CD8+CD57+ T cells in acquired aplastic anemia. An expansion of CD8+CD57+ cells by flow cytometry had been shown in patients chosen for sequencing. TCR beta VDJ and CDR3 profiling used genomic DNA as template. Via MiXCR, TCRdb re-called the reads, giving one row per CDR3 protein. The sample lists 180,000 or so distinct CDR3 sequences; roughly half were seen once. The sequencing sample was made of sorted CD4+, CD8+, or CD8+CD57+ T cells (not recorded which) from PBMCs. The source of these receptors is a human donor with aplastic anemia.

V usage is TRBV2 and J usage is TRBJ2-1, with TRBD1 matching over 7 bases. Germline CDR1 is SNHLY and CDR2 is FYNNEI. J lost 7 bases, V lost 1 base, and 4 bases had no gene match. This CDR3 contains 14 residues. This CDR3 reads CASSEGQGGNEQFF. CDR3 sequence (DNA): TGTGCCAGCAGTGAAGGACAGGGCGGAAATGAGCAGTTCTTC.

This clonotype was counted between two and nine times. The chain is built from TRBV7-8 and TRBJ2-3; D gene unclear. The CDR3 runs to 12 residues. The germline V and J ends were trimmed by 7 bases and 8 bases, with 13 bases remaining between them. Germline assignment: CDR1 SGHVS and CDR2 FQNEAQ. DNA of the CDR3: TGTGCCAGCACCGAACTCTTGGGTACGCAGTATTTT. Translating gives CASTELLGTQYF.

This clonotype occurred many times. The chain recombines TRBV4-3 with TRBJ1-2; a weak D match, TRBD1 (6 bases). This CDR3 is 16 amino acids long. Deletions cut 2 bases from V and 4 bases from J, with 17 bases between. Germline CDR1 reads LGHNA; CDR2 reads YSLEER. CDR3 loop: CASSQRAGGVGYGYTF. The CDR3 DNA follows: TGCGCCAGCAGCCAAAGGGCGGGGGGCGTTGGCTATGGCTACACCTTC.

This clonotype was counted ten times or more. The junction shows a germline mismatch at one end, possibly a read error. The CDR3 sequence is CASRPITGTGRNEQFF. CDR3 bases: TGTGCTAGCAGACCAATTACGGGGACAGGGAGGAATGAGCAGTTCTTC. The chain combines TRBV7-7 with TRBJ2-1; 9 nucleotides match TRBD1. Germline V CDR1 and CDR2: SSHAT, FNYEAQ (reference sequence). The CDR3 spans 16 residues.

This clonotype was observed a handful of times. J is TRBJ2-3 and V is TRBV9; D gene uncertain. Trimming took 3 bases from V and 5 from J, leaving 4 bases between them. CDR1 SGDLS and CDR2 YYNGEE come from the germline V gene. The CDR3 covers 11 residues. CDR3 amino acids: CASSEGDTQYF. The CDR3 DNA follows: TGTGCCAGCAGCGAGGGAGATACGCAGTATTTT.

This clonotype has ten or more counts. V usage is TRBV5-1 and J usage is TRBJ2-7, with D perhaps matching TRBD2 (6 bases). V was pared by 1 base and J by 5 bases, with 13 bases between. CDR1 SGHRS and CDR2 YFSETQ come from the germline V gene. This CDR3 spans 14 amino acids. CDR3: CASSLTGDWNEQYF. The CDR3 coding sequence is TGCGCCAGCAGCTTGACTGGGGACTGGAACGAGCAGTACTTC.

This clonotype was recorded many times. V gene TRBV18 combines with J gene TRBJ2-7; 10 nucleotides match TRBD1. V shed 5 bases, J shed 4 bases, and the junction held 8 bases outside the gene matches. The CDR3 contains 15 residues. CDR1 and CDR2 from the germline V gene are KGHSH and LQKENI. CDR3 sequence reads: CASSASGTGDYEQYF. In DNA, the CDR3 is TGTGCCAGCTCAGCCTCCGGGACAGGGGATTACGAGCAGTACTTC.

Many counts were recorded for this clonotype. The chain couples TRBV5-1 to TRBJ1-2; the match to TRBD1 covers 8 bases. With V trimmed by 4 bases and J by 2 bases, 10 bases remained unmatched. The CDR3 length is 16 residues. Germline V gives CDR1 SGHRS, CDR2 YFSETQ. DNA of the CDR3: TGCGCCAGCAGCCCGGTGGTTGGACAGGGAAACTATGGCTACACCTTC. Protein: CASSPVVGQGNYGYTF.

The chain employs TRBV12-3 or TRBV12-4 and TRBJ1-5; 9 bases agree with TRBD1. The CDR3 length is 16 residues. The V segment lost 6 bases and the J segment 6 bases; nucleotides outside the gene matches: 12. CDR3 nucleotides: TGTGCCAGCAGCCACCGGGACAGGGTGGTGGGTCAGCCCCAGCATTTT. Amino acids: CASSHRDRVVGQPQHF.

Many counts were recorded for this clonotype. The V and J genes are TRBV6-2 or TRBV6-3 and TRBJ2-5; D not certain. This CDR3 comprises 11 residues. Germline CDR1 and CDR2: MNHEY and SVGEGT. Trimming took 4 bases from V and 5 from J, leaving 5 bases between them. The CDR3 region is CASSSHETQYF. CDR3 bases: TGTGCCAGCAGTTCTCACGAGACCCAGTACTTC.

This clonotype came up many times. The CDR3 DNA sequence: TGTGCCACCAGCAGAGAGGCAGGTAGCAATCAGCCCCAGCATTTT. Its translation is CATSREAGSNQPQHF. The chain employs TRBV15 and TRBJ1-5; D gene ambiguous. Germline lookup yields CDR1 LNHNV and CDR2 YYDKDF (reference sequence). The CDR3 spans 15 residues. Between the trimmed V and J ends, which lost 0 bases and 0 bases, there was a span of 6 bases.

Regarding this clonotype: This CDR3 fails to terminate in the conserved phenylalanine or tryptophan, so it likely reflects a read error. This sequence joins TRBV28 and TRBJ2-5; no firm D call. This CDR3 is built from 14 residues. Trimming shortened V by 9 bases and J by 5 bases, and 19 bases separated the two germline ends. CDR1 MDHEN and CDR2 SYDVKM come from the germline V gene. CDR3 nucleotides: TGTGCCAGTAAACCCCTGGGGAAGGAGGAGACCCAGTACCTC. It codes for CASKPLGKEETQYL.

This clonotype showed up just a few times. The chain carries TRBV24-1 and TRBJ2-7; D possibly corresponds to TRBD2 (6 bases). Germline CDR1 KGHDR, CDR2 SFDVKD. The CDR3 extends over 18 amino acids. V was shortened by 0 bases and J by 6 bases, with 23 bases between the two germline ends. In DNA form, the CDR3 reads TGTGCCACCAGTGATTTGAACGACGGTTCAGGGAGGTCAGGCGAGCAGTACTTC. It encodes CATSDLNDGSGRSGEQYF.

Concerning this clonotype itself: The CDR3 end shows no conserved phenylalanine or tryptophan, and so a read error is likely. The limits of the CDR3 on the DNA are not certain, so only TCRdb's listed CDR3 is given. The chain links TRBV29-1 to TRBJ1-1. The CDR3 spans 9 amino acids, including both terminal residues. In germline, CDR1 is SQVTM, CDR2 ANQGSEA. CDR3 residues: CSVEDRRVY.

V usage is TRBV7-8 and J usage is TRBJ2-7; 9 nucleotides line up with TRBD1. V was clipped by 1 base and J by 2 bases; unmatched bases: 6. Germline assignment: CDR1 SGHVS and CDR2 FQNEAQ. The CDR3 consists of 16 residues. The CDR3 sequence: CASSLDAGQGAYEQYF. As DNA, the CDR3 is TGTGCCAGCAGCTTAGATGCGGGACAGGGTGCCTACGAGCAGTACTTC.

Worth noting for this clonotype: Possible read error: a much larger clone is one base away. The chain links TRBV4-2 to TRBJ2-1; 10 nucleotides agree with TRBD2. The CDR3 is 20 amino acids. The germline CDR1 and CDR2 sequences are LGHNA and YNFKEQ. The CDR3: CASSQEGVLAGELTYNERFF. The CDR3 DNA is TGTGCCAGCAGCCAAGAAGGGGTCCTAGCGGGAGAATTAACCTACAATGAGCGGTTCTTC.

The V gene is TRBV28, the J gene TRBJ2-6, with a weak D call TRBD2 (6 bases). The CDR3 is made up of 18 amino acids. The germline CDR1 and CDR2 sequences are MDHEN and SYDVKM. V lost 6 bases and J lost 0, with 18 bases in between. For the CDR3, the DNA is TGTGCCAGCAGGCCTTATCGGGACTTTTACTCTGGGGCCAACGTCCTGACTTTC. This codes for CASRPYRDFYSGANVLTF. Variable domain in full (rest from reference TRBV28 and TRBJ2-6): DVKVTQSSRYLVKRTGEKVFLECVQDMDHENMFWYRQDPGLGLRLIYFSYDVKMKEKGDIPEGYSVSREKKERFSLILESASTNQTSMYLCASRPYRDFYSGANVLTFGAGSRLTVL.

In its sample, this clonotype was seen many times. The chain links TRBV5-5 to TRBJ2-5, with 10 bases that match TRBD2. CDR1 and CDR2 (germline): SGHKS, YYEKEE (reference sequence). The CDR3 length is 15 residues. Trimming took 1 base from V and 1 from J; bases not matched to a gene: 1. The CDR3 spells CASSLTSGVQETQYF. The CDR3 bases are TGTGCCAGCAGCTTGACTAGCGGGGTCCAAGAGACCCAGTACTTC.

There are a few counts of this clonotype. The V gene is TRBV11-1, the J gene TRBJ2-3; possibly TRBD1 for D (6 bases). V was shortened by 3 bases and J by 5 bases, with 27 bases between the two germline ends. The CDR3 length is 19 residues. Germline V lookup: CDR1 SGHAT, CDR2 FQDESV (reference sequence). The CDR3 nucleotides read TGTGCCAGCAGCTTCCCTCACCCGGGCCGTGGGGGCGCCAAAGATACGCAGTATTTT. Translated, it gives CASSFPHPGRGGAKDTQYF.

The chain couples TRBV2 to TRBJ2-3; D might be TRBD1 (5 bases). The V and J ends lost 8 bases and 2 bases respectively, with 11 bases between them. Germline CDR1 SNHLY, CDR2 FYNNEI. CDR3 length: 13 residues. CDR3 coding DNA: TGTGCCAGCGGACAAGGGCCCACAGATACGCAGTATTTT. Encoded protein: CASGQGPTDTQYF.

This clonotype was found many times. V usage is TRBV5-1 and J usage is TRBJ2-3; either TRBD1 or TRBD2 may supply D (6 bases each). The CDR3 runs to 16 residues. Between the trimmed V and J ends, which lost 0 bases and 6 bases, there was a span of 17 bases. Germline V gene lookup returns CDR1 SGHRS and CDR2 YFSETQ. In nucleotides, the CDR3 is TGCGCCAGCAGCTTGGCCGTTGTGGGGGGCGGGGATACGCAGTATTTT. It yields the protein CASSLAVVGGGDTQYF.

This clonotype was seen many times. This chain's CDR3 is CASSKYHTNTEAFF. The CDR3 DNA sequence: TGTGCCAGCAGCAAATATCACACCAACACTGAAGCTTTCTTT. J is TRBJ1-1 and V is TRBV7-9; D remains unclear. Trimming shortened V by 5 bases and J by 2 bases, and 12 bases separated the two germline ends. The CDR3 runs 14 residues. Per the germline V gene, CDR1 is SEHNR and CDR2 is FQNEAQ (reference sequence).

Concerning this clonotype: A read error is possible here, since a much larger clone lies one base away. V usage is TRBV5-1 and J usage is TRBJ1-1; 7 bases fit TRBD1. Germline V gives CDR1 SGHRS, CDR2 YFSETQ. The CDR3 consists of 14 residues. J was trimmed by 7 bases and V by 4 bases; bases with no gene match: 10. The CDR3 loop reads CASSVGQEIIEAFF. The CDR3 nucleotides read TGCGCCAGCAGCGTCGGACAGGAAATCATTGAAGCTTTCTTT.

The chain links TRBV5-1 to TRBJ2-2; possibly TRBD1 for D (6 bases). The length of the CDR3 is 15 residues. The V gene lost 9 bases and the J gene lost 0 bases, with 15 bases spanning the gap. The germline CDR1 and CDR2 sequences are SGHRS and YFSETQ. This CDR3 reads CATSTGTTNTGELFF. The CDR3 DNA reads TGCGCCACCTCAACCGGGACAACGAACACCGGGGAGCTGTTTTTT.

The rearrangement links TRBV25-1 to TRBJ2-7; D is unclear. Trimming removed 5 bases from V and 2 bases from J, with 19 bases in between. Germline V lookup: CDR1 MGHDK, CDR2 SYGVNS. This CDR3 is built from 16 residues. For the CDR3, the DNA is TGTGCCAGCAGTTTAAGTTCTGCAGGCTTTACCTACGAGCAGTACTTC. This sequence encodes CASSLSSAGFTYEQYF.

The rearrangement links TRBV7-9 to TRBJ2-1, with a weak D call TRBD2 (5 bases). CDR1 SEHNR and CDR2 FQNEAQ come from the germline V gene (reference sequence). Trimming took 9 bases from V and 8 from J, leaving 11 bases between them. This CDR3 is built from 11 residues. The CDR3 region is CASRTRDEQFF. The CDR3 nucleotides read TGTGCCAGTAGAACTAGGGATGAGCAGTTCTTC. Together with reference TRBV7-9 and TRBJ2-1, the CDR3 gives the full variable domain: DTGVSQNPRHKITKRGQNVTFRCDPISEHNRLYWYRQTLGQGPEFLTYFQNEAQLEKSRLLSDRFSAERPKGSFSTLEIQRTEQGDSAMYLCASRTRDEQFFGPGTRLTVL.

On this clonotype: Given a much more abundant clone one base away, this may be a read error. The rearrangement joins TRBV5-8 to TRBJ2-1; tentatively, D is TRBD1 (6 bases). The germline V gene encodes CDR1 SGHTS and CDR2 YDEGEE. This CDR3 comprises 14 residues. The DNA for the CDR3 is TGTGCCAGCGGCTTAGGGGACACAGGGCATGAGCAGTTCTTC. Its protein product is CASGLGDTGHEQFF.

This clonotype was seen ten or more times. The chain recombines TRBV12-3 or TRBV12-4 with TRBJ1-1; TRBD1 matches at 12 bases. This CDR3 region has 18 residues. V was pared by 6 bases and J by 1 base, with 12 bases of the junction left unmatched. This CDR3 reads CASSLSRDRGPENTEAFF. The CDR3 bases are TGTGCCAGCAGCCTCTCCCGGGACAGGGGGCCAGAGAACACTGAAGCTTTCTTT.